The clone carrying this T cell receptor beta chain was picked up a small number of times. Data came from immunoSEQ multiplex PCR; TCRdb stores just in-frame clones and leaves some out. The sample has about 59,000 clones; around 80% are singletons. Tumor or blood genomic DNA was sequenced, with inputs of about 616 ng to 6,004 ng. The sample is drawn from a study of T cells in tumors after PD-1 blockade. The germline gives CDR1 DFQATT, CDR2 SNEGSKA (reference sequence). The ends were cut back, 3 bases at V and 3 bases at J, with 14 bases in the middle. There are 14 residues in the CDR3. The genes are TRBV20-1 and TRBJ2-5; TRBD2 might be the D (6 bases). The specimen was PBMCs, collected before anti-PD-1 treatment. The TCR originated in a human donor with basal cell carcinoma. The CDR3 coding sequence is TGCAGTGCTAGTAAGAAAGTAGCGGAAGAGACCCAGTACTTC. This gives the protein CSASKKVAEETQYF.